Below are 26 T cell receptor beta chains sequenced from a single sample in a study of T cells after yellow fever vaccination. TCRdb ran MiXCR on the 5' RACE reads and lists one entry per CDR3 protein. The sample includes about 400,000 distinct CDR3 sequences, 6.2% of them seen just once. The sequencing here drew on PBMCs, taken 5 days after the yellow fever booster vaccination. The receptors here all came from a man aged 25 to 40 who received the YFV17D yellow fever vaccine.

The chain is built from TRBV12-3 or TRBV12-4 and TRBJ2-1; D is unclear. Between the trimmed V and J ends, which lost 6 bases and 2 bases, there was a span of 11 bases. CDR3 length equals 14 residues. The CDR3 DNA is TGTGCCAGCAGAAAGGCGGCGACCTACAATGAGCAGTTCTTC. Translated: CASRKAATYNEQFF.

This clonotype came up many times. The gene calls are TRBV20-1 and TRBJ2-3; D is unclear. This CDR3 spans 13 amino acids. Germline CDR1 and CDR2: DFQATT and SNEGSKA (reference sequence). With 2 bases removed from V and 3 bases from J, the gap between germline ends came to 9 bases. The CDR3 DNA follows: TGCAGTGCTAGAAGGGCACGGACAGATACGCAGTATTTT. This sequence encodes CSARRARTDTQYF.

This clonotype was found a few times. DNA of the CDR3: TGCAGTGCTAGAGATTACGAGCGGGGGAACTACCGTAGCGAGCAGTACTTC. It is translated as CSARDYERGNYRSEQYF. The V call is TRBV20-1, the J call TRBJ2-7; 8 bases map to TRBD2. Germline V lookup: CDR1 DFQATT, CDR2 SNEGSKA (reference sequence). With 0 bases clipped from V and 6 bases from J, the junction kept 16 bases outside the gene matches. The CDR3 totals 17 residues.

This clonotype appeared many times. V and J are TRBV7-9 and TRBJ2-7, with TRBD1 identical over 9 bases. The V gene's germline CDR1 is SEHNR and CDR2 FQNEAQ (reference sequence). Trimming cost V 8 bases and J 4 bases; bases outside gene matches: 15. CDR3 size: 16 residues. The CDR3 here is CASSENPDRGDYEQYF. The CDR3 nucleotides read TGTGCCAGCTCCGAAAATCCCGACAGGGGGGATTACGAGCAGTACTTC.

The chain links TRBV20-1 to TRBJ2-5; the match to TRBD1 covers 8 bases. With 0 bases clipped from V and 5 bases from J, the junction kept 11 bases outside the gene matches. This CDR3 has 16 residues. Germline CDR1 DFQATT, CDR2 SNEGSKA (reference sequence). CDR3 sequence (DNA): TGCAGTGCTAGAGATCTTGGACAGGGTATCTGGGAGACCCAGTACTTC. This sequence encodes CSARDLGQGIWETQYF.

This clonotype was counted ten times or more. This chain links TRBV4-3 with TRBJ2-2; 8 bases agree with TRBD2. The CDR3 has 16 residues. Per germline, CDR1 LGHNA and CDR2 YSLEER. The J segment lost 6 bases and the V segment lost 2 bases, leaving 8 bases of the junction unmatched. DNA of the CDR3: TGCGCCAGCAGCCAACCCGGGACTAGTAGAGCCGGGGAGCTGTTTTTT. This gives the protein CASSQPGTSRAGELFF.

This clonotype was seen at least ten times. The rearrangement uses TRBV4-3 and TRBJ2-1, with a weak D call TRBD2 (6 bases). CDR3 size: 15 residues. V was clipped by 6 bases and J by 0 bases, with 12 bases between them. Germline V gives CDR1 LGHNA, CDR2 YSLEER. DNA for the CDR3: TGCGCCAGCAGTTCCGGGACTGGCTCCTACAATGAGCAGTTCTTC. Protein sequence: CASSSGTGSYNEQFF.

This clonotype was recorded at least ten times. The CDR3 loop is CSARLLAGNNEQFF. CDR3 coding DNA: TGCAGTGCTAGACTTCTAGCGGGCAACAATGAGCAGTTCTTC. This chain joins TRBV20-1 and TRBJ2-1, with 8 nucleotides matching TRBD2. The CDR3 is 14 residues long. The ends lost 2 bases at V and 5 bases at J; junction bases unmatched: 5. The germline V gene encodes CDR1 DFQATT and CDR2 SNEGSKA (reference sequence).

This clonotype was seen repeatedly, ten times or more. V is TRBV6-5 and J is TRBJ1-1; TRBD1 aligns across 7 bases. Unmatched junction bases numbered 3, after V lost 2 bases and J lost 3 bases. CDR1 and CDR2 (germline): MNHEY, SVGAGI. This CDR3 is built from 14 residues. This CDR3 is CASSYRTGDTEAFF. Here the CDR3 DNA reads TGTGCCAGCAGTTACCGTACAGGGGACACTGAAGCTTTCTTT.

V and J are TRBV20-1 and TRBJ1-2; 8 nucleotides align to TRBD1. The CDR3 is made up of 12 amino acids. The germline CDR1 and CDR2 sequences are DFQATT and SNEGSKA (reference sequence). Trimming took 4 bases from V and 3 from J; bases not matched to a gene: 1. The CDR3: CSATTGDYGYTF. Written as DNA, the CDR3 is TGCAGTGCTACGACAGGGGACTATGGCTACACCTTC.

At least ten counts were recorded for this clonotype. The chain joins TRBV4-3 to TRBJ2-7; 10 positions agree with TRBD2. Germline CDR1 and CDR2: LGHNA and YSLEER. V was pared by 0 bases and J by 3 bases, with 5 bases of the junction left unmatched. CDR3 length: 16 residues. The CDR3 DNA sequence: TGCGCCAGCAGCCAAGATCTAGCGGGAGTTAACTACGAGCAGTACTTC. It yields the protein CASSQDLAGVNYEQYF.

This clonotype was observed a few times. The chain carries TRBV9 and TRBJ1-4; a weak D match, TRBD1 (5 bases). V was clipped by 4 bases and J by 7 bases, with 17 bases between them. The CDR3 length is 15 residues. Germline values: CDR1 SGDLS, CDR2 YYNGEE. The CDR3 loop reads CASSSPTGVGEKLFF. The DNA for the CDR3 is TGTGCCAGCAGCTCACCCACAGGAGTTGGTGAAAAACTGTTTTTT.

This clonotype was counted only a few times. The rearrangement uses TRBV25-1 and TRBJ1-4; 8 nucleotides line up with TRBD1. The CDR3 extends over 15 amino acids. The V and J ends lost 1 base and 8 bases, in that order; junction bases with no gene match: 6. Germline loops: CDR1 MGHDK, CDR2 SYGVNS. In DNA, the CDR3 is TGTGCCAGCAGTGAATGGACAGGGATAAACGAAAAACTGTTTTTT. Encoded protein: CASSEWTGINEKLFF. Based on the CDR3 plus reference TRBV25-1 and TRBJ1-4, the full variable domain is EADIYQTPRYLVIGTGKKITLECSQTMGHDKMYWYQQDPGMELHLIHYSYGVNSTEKGDLSSESTVSRIRTEHFPLTLESARPSHTSQYLCASSEWTGINEKLFFGSGTQLSVL.

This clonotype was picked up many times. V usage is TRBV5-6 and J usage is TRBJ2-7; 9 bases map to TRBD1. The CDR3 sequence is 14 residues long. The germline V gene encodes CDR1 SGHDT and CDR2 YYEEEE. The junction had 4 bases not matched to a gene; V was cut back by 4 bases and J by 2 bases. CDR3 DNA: TGTGCCAGCAGCCCGGACAGGGGCACCTACGAGCAGTACTTC. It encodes CASSPDRGTYEQYF.

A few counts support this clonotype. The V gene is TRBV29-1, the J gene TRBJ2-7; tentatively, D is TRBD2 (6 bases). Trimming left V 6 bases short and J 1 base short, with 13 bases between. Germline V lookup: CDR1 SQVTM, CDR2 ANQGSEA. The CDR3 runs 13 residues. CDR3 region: CSVDRAGSYEQYF. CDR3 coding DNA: TGCAGCGTGGACCGGGCGGGGTCCTACGAGCAGTACTTC.

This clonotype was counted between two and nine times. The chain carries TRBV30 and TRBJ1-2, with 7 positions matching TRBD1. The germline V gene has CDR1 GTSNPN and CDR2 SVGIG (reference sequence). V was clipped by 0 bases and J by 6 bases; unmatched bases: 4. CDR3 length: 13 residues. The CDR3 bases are TGTGCCTGGAGTGTTACAGGGGCAGATGGCTACACCTTC. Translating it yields CAWSVTGADGYTF.

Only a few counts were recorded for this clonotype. CDR3 DNA sequence: TGTGCCAGCAGTTACGGAAAGACAGGGGGGCAAGAGACCCAGTACTTC. It translates to CASSYGKTGGQETQYF. This chain joins TRBV6-5 and TRBJ2-5, with TRBD1 matching over 9 bases. Looked up from germline, CDR1 is MNHEY and CDR2 is SVGAGI. The CDR3 is 16 residues long. With 2 bases clipped from V and 2 bases from J, the junction kept 6 bases outside the gene matches.

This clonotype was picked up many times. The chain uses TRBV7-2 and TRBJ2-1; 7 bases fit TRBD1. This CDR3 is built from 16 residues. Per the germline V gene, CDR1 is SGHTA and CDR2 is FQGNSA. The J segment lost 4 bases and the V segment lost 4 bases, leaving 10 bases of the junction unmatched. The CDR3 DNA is TGTGCCAGCAGCTATACCGGGACAGCGGTTTACAATGAGCAGTTCTTC. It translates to CASSYTGTAVYNEQFF.

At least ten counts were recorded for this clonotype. CDR3 loop: CSASPGQVGEQFF. CDR3 nucleotides: TGCAGTGCTTCACCCGGACAAGTCGGTGAGCAGTTCTTC. V and J are TRBV20-1 and TRBJ2-1; tentatively, D is TRBD1 (5 bases). The V gene lost 5 bases and the J gene lost 9 bases, with 17 bases spanning the gap. The CDR3 totals 13 residues. From germline, CDR1 is DFQATT and CDR2 SNEGSKA (reference sequence).

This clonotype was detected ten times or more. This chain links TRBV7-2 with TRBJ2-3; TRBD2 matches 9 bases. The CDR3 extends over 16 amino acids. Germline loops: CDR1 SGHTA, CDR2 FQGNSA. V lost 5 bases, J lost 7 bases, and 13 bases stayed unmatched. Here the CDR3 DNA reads TGTGCCAGCAGCCCCTCGGATGCTAGCGGGATGTATACGCAGTATTTT. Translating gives CASSPSDASGMYTQYF. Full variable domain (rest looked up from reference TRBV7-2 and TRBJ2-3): GAGVSQSPSNKVTEKGKDVELRCDPISGHTALYWYRQSLGQGLEFLIYFQGNSAPDKSGLPSDRFSAERTGGSVSTLTIQRTQQEDSAVYLCASSPSDASGMYTQYFGPGTRLTVL.

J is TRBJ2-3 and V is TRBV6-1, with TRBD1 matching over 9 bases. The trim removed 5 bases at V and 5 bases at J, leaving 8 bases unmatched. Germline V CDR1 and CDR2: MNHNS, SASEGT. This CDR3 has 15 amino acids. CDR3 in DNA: TGTGCCAGCAGTAAACAGGGGGCCGGTGTAGATACGCAGTATTTT. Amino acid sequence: CASSKQGAGVDTQYF.

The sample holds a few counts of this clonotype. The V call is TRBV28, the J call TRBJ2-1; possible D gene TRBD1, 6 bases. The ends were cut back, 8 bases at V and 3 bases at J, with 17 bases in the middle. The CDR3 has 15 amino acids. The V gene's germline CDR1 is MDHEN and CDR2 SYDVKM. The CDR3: CASHTPPGHYNEQFF. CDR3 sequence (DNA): TGTGCCAGCCACACTCCCCCGGGACACTACAATGAGCAGTTCTTC.

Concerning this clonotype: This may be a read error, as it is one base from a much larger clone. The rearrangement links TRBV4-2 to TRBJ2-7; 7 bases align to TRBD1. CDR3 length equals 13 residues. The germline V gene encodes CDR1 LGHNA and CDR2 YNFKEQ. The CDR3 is CTSSPGTVYEQYF. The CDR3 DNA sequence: TGTACCAGCAGCCCCGGGACAGTTTACGAGCAGTACTTC.

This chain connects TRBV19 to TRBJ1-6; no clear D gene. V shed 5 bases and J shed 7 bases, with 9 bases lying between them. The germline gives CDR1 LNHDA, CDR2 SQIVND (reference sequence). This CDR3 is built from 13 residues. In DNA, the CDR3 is TGTGCCAGTAGTCCGAGCGGGAATTCACCCCTCCACTTT. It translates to CASSPSGNSPLHF.

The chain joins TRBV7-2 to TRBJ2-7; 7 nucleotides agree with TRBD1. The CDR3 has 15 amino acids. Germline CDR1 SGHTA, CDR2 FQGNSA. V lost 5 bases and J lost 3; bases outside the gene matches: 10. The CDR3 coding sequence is TGTGCCAGCAGCAGTGATCCGGGACAGATCTACGAGCAGTACTTC. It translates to CASSSDPGQIYEQYF.

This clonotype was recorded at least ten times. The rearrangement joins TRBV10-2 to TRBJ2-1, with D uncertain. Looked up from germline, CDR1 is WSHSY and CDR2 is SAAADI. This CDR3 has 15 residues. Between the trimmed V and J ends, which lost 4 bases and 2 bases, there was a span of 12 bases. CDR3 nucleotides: TGCGCCAGCAGTGGAGTACAGCTGGCCTACAATGAGCAGTTCTTC. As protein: CASSGVQLAYNEQFF.